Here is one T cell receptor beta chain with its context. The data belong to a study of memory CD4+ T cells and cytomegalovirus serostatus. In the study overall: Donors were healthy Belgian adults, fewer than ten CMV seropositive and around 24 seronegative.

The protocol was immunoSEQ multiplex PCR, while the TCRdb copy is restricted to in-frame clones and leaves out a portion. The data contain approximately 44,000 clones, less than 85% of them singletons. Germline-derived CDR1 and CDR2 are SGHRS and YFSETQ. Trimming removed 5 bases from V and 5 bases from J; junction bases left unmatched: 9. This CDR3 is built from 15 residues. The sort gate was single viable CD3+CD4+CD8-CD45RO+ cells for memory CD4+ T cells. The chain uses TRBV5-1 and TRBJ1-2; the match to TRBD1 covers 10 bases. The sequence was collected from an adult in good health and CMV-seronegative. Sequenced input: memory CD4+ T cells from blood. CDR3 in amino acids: CASRSTGGSNYGYTF. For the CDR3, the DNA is TGCGCCAGCAGGTCGACAGGGGGCTCAAATTATGGCTACACCTTC. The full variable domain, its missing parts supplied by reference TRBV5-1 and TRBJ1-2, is KAGVTQTPRYLIKTRGQQVTLSCSPISGHRSVSWYQQTPGQGLQFLFEYFSETQRNKGNFPGRFSGRQFSNSRSEMNVSTLELGDSALYLCASRSTGGSNYGYTFGSGTRLTVV.